This entry is about one T cell receptor beta chain. Antigen unknown. With 60 Vbeta and 13 Jbeta primers, the PCR was carried out. Authors' data handling: Unique TCR beta chains numbered approximately 80 million in a later analysis, with around 11 million shared. Assay: immunoSEQ multiplex PCR; the TCRdb copy retains only in-frame clones and omits some. V, J and clone size derive from that table, while D and trimming were established from the DNA sequence. The top ten clones hold about 1.8% of a sample with approximately 140,000 clones, around 77% of them seen once. This sample was taken from a study of cytomegalovirus exposure and HLA in healthy donors. Whole-study context: In an early release, HLA-typed donors contributed 77 million or so unique TCR sequences. Study-wide results and caveats: The study dropped some indistinguishable V segments, TRBV6-2 and TRBV6-3 among them. Later on, analysis showed that most CMV-associated TCR beta chains appeared to be HLA-restricted.

This CDR3 has 13 residues. In germline, CDR1 is MNHEY, CDR2 SMNVEV (reference sequence). Trimming left V 5 bases short and J 2 bases short, with 8 bases between. V usage is TRBV27 and J usage is TRBJ2-3, with D uncertain. The sequenced material came from PBMCs. The clonotype comes from a woman in her fifties or sixties in good health and CMV-seronegative. The DNA of the CDR3 is TGTGCCAGCAGTCCTGTTTACACAGATACGCAGTATTTT. Translating it yields CASSPVYTDTQYF.